This T cell receptor (beta chain) is drawn from a study of blood T cell repertoires in COVID-19. Deletions cut 4 bases from V and 5 bases from J, with 16 bases between. Germline CDR1 and CDR2: SGHRS and YFSETQ. The CDR3 extends over 14 amino acids. Profiling relied on immunoSEQ multiplex PCR, and the TCRdb table lists in-frame clones only, not all of them. The table records 250,000 or so clones, about nine tenths of them present only once. This clonotype was sampled from a woman aged 60-70 years with acute or convalescent COVID-19. The chain carries TRBV5-1 and TRBJ2-7; maybe TRBD1 (5 bases). The sequencing sample was made of peripheral blood. The CDR3 sequence: CASSAEAGSHEQYF. The CDR3 DNA follows: TGCGCCAGCAGCGCCGAAGCAGGGTCCCACGAGCAGTACTTC.